The 26 T cell receptor beta chains below were found in one sample sequenced in a study of PD-L1 blockade in urothelial cancer. Clones were read by immunoSEQ multiplex PCR, and TCRdb kept only the in-frame ones, dropping some. The table has 100,000 to 150,000 clones, about 82% seen once; the top ten hold 2.4%. Time point indicated: peripheral blood 6 weeks after treatment start. This sample comprised PBMCs, obtained around atezolizumab (anti-PD-L1) treatment. The receptor source for this set is a middle-aged man with urothelial cancer.

The chain has TRBV15 and TRBJ1-5, with 8 bases that match TRBD1. Per germline, CDR1 LNHNV and CDR2 YYDKDF (reference sequence). This CDR3 comprises 16 residues. After removal of 1 base from V and 6 bases from J, the junction contained 8 bases not matched to a gene. The CDR3: CATSRAGDRLIQPQHF. The CDR3 nucleotides are TGTGCCACCAGCAGAGCTGGGGACAGGTTGATTCAGCCCCAGCATTTT.

This chain uses TRBV6-5 with TRBJ1-5, with 7 bases fitting TRBD1. Germline V lookup: CDR1 MNHEY, CDR2 SVGAGI. V was clipped by 6 bases and J by 7 bases; unmatched bases: 9. This CDR3 is 14 amino acids long. CDR3 sequence: CASSEQGFSQPQHF. Written as DNA, the CDR3 is TGTGCCAGCAGCGAACAGGGGTTTTCCCAGCCCCAGCATTTT.

The CDR3 DNA follows: TGTGCCAGCAGTACCGGCACGGGGAATCAGCCCCAGCATTTT. This gives the protein CASSTGTGNQPQHF. This chain joins TRBV5-6 and TRBJ1-5; D is uncertain. CDR3 length: 14 residues. Germline loops: CDR1 SGHDT, CDR2 YYEEEE. Deletions cut 5 bases from V and 4 bases from J, with 13 bases between.

The genes are TRBV5-1 and TRBJ1-1; D is possibly TRBD1 (6 bases). Trimming shortened V by 0 bases and J by 0 bases, and 18 bases separated the two germline ends. The CDR3 runs to 18 residues. In germline, CDR1 is SGHRS, CDR2 YFSETQ. The CDR3 sequence: CASSLGRVPGEMNTEAFF. The CDR3 DNA reads TGCGCCAGCAGCTTGGGACGTGTCCCAGGGGAAATGAACACTGAAGCTTTCTTT.

In its sample, this clone was seen once. This sequence joins TRBV11-2 and TRBJ2-2, with 12 bases fitting TRBD2. This CDR3 spans 16 amino acids. J lost 5 bases, V lost 7 bases, and 8 bases had no gene match. CDR1 and CDR2 (germline): SGHAT, FQNNGV. The CDR3 spells CASTTLLAGGTGELFF. CDR3 nucleotides: TGTGCCAGCACCACCTTACTAGCGGGAGGAACCGGGGAGCTGTTTTTT.

This chain links TRBV6-5 with TRBJ2-7; D is unclear. V lost 4 bases and J 5 bases, leaving 6 bases between the germline ends. Germline-derived CDR1 and CDR2 are MNHEY and SVGAGI. The CDR3 spans 11 residues. The CDR3 sequence: CASSSPDEQYF. The CDR3 coding sequence is TGTGCCAGCAGTTCTCCGGACGAGCAGTACTTC.

The chain employs TRBV30 and TRBJ1-3; possible D gene TRBD1, 6 bases. Germline assignment: CDR1 GTSNPN and CDR2 SVGIG (reference sequence). This CDR3 contains 16 residues. Trimming removed 4 bases from V and 5 bases from J, with 21 bases in between. CDR3 nucleotide sequence: TGTGCCTGGACCAAGAGGGGGACCCAGGGAAGAAACACCATATATTTT. It translates to CAWTKRGTQGRNTIYF.

The chain couples TRBV15 to TRBJ2-3; 11 bases agree with TRBD1. Germline V CDR1 and CDR2: LNHNV, YYDKDF (reference sequence). The V segment lost 4 bases and the J segment 1 base; nucleotides outside the gene matches: 1. The CDR3 sequence is 15 residues long. Here the CDR3 reads CATSTDRGRTDTQYF. CDR3 nucleotides: TGTGCCACCAGCACGGACAGGGGGCGCACAGATACGCAGTATTTT.

The chain employs TRBV7-9 and TRBJ1-4; TRBD1 aligns across 7 bases. CDR1 is SEHNR and CDR2 is FQNEAQ in the germline V gene (reference sequence). This CDR3 spans 13 amino acids. The J segment lost 11 bases and the V segment lost 1 base, leaving 4 bases of the junction unmatched. The CDR3 region is CASSLDPGQKLFF. The CDR3, as DNA: TGTGCCAGCAGCTTAGATCCGGGACAGAAACTGTTTTTT.

The rearrangement joins TRBV28 to TRBJ1-5; unclear D gene. CDR3 length equals 15 residues. Germline CDR1 reads MDHEN; CDR2 reads SYDVKM. The ends were cut back, 2 bases at V and 3 bases at J, with 11 bases in the middle. CDR3 loop: CASSLSPPVNQPQHF. The CDR3 nucleotides read TGTGCCAGCAGTTTAAGCCCCCCCGTCAATCAGCCCCAGCATTTT.

The rearrangement links TRBV2 to TRBJ2-7, with 7 bases lining up with TRBD2. CDR3 size: 14 residues. V dropped 7 bases and J dropped 2; count of bases not matched to a gene: 8. The V gene's germline CDR1 is SNHLY and CDR2 FYNNEI. Written as DNA, the CDR3 is TGTGCCAGCACCTTGGGGGGGAGGGCCTACGAGCAGTACTTC. This encodes CASTLGGRAYEQYF. The complete variable domain, with remaining parts taken from reference TRBV2 and TRBJ2-7, reads EPEVTQTPSHQVTQMGQEVILRCVPISNHLYFYWYRQILGQKVEFLVSFYNNEISEKSEIFDDQFSVERPDGSNFTLKIRSTKLEDSAMYFCASTLGGRAYEQYFGPGTRLTVT.

CDR3 amino acids: CASRRTGNTGELFF. Here the CDR3 DNA reads TGTGCCAGCAGGCGGACAGGGAACACCGGGGAGCTGTTTTTT. The chain recombines TRBV2 with TRBJ2-2, with 7 nucleotides matching TRBD1. Germline assignment: CDR1 SNHLY and CDR2 FYNNEI. With V trimmed by 6 bases and J by 1 base, 2 bases remained unmatched. The CDR3 contains 14 residues. Full variable domain (remainder filled in from reference TRBV2 and TRBJ2-2): EPEVTQTPSHQVTQMGQEVILRCVPISNHLYFYWYRQILGQKVEFLVSFYNNEISEKSEIFDDQFSVERPDGSNFTLKIRSTKLEDSAMYFCASRRTGNTGELFFGEGSRLTVL.

CDR3 protein: CASSQEYTVFYNEQFF. For the CDR3, the DNA is TGTGCCAGCAGCCAAGAATATACTGTATTCTACAATGAGCAGTTCTTC. The chain links TRBV4-2 to TRBJ2-1; the D is unclear. This CDR3 comprises 16 residues. Trimming shortened V by 0 bases and J by 3 bases, and 12 bases separated the two germline ends. Germline assignment: CDR1 LGHNA and CDR2 YNFKEQ.

This rearrangement joins TRBV6-4 to TRBJ2-1, with 12 bases fitting TRBD2. The CDR3 covers 16 residues. Trimming removed 4 bases from V and 7 bases from J; junction bases left unmatched: 8. Germline CDR1 is MRHNA and CDR2 is SNTAGT. DNA of the CDR3: TGTGCCAGCAGTGTTACCGGGACTAGCGGGTCGAATGAGCAGTTCTTC. It encodes CASSVTGTSGSNEQFF.

The rearrangement joins TRBV18 to TRBJ2-7, with 7 bases aligning to TRBD1. Germline CDR1 and CDR2: KGHSH and LQKENI. V trimming: 4 bases; J trimming: 3 bases; junction bases outside the gene matches: 0. This CDR3 has 12 residues. The CDR3 nucleotides read TGTGCCAGCTCACGGACAGGCTACGAGCAGTACTTC. Its protein product is CASSRTGYEQYF.

This sequence joins TRBV28 and TRBJ2-1; D perhaps matches TRBD2 (6 bases). This CDR3 region has 14 residues. Deletions cut 5 bases from V and 4 bases from J, with 12 bases between. Germline V gene lookup returns CDR1 MDHEN and CDR2 SYDVKM. CDR3: CASSPRDFYNEQFF. The CDR3 DNA reads as TGTGCCAGCAGTCCACGGGACTTTTACAATGAGCAGTTCTTC. Combining the CDR3 with reference TRBV28 and TRBJ2-1 gives the whole variable domain DVKVTQSSRYLVKRTGEKVFLECVQDMDHENMFWYRQDPGLGLRLIYFSYDVKMKEKGDIPEGYSVSREKKERFSLILESASTNQTSMYLCASSPRDFYNEQFFGPGTRLTVL.

The chain carries TRBV5-1 and TRBJ1-4; unclear D gene. This CDR3 region has 16 residues. Germline CDR1 and CDR2: SGHRS and YFSETQ. The V end was cut by 4 bases, the J end by 1 base, with 14 bases between. This chain's CDR3 is CASSPQNAGTNEKLFF. The CDR3 bases are TGCGCCAGCAGCCCCCAGAATGCGGGAACTAATGAAAAACTGTTTTTT.

V and J are TRBV9 and TRBJ1-5, with D perhaps matching TRBD1 (5 bases). Deletions cut 0 bases from V and 7 bases from J, with 11 bases between. The germline CDR1 and CDR2 sequences are SGDLS and YYNGEE. CDR3 length: 14 residues. CDR3: CASSVDAGRQPQHF. The CDR3 DNA is TGTGCCAGCAGCGTAGATGCAGGGCGACAGCCCCAGCATTTT.

The chain carries TRBV5-1 and TRBJ2-1; 7 positions match TRBD2. J lost 4 bases, V lost 0 bases, and 4 bases had no gene match. Germline CDR1 is SGHRS and CDR2 is YFSETQ. The CDR3 is made up of 15 amino acids. CDR3 DNA: TGCGCCAGCAGCTTGGGGGGAGGGCCATACAATGAGCAGTTCTTC. Protein product: CASSLGGGPYNEQFF.

J is TRBJ1-5 and V is TRBV4-2; 7 nucleotides agree with TRBD1. Germline V gene lookup returns CDR1 LGHNA and CDR2 YNFKEQ. The CDR3 consists of 17 residues. The V gene end was trimmed by 2 bases and the J gene end by 2 bases; junction bases not matched to a gene: 9. The CDR3 loop is CASSQPTDRLGNQPQHF. The CDR3 DNA follows: TGTGCCAGCAGCCAACCCACGGACAGGCTGGGCAATCAGCCCCAGCATTTT.

This chain uses TRBV6-4 with TRBJ2-7; a weak D match, TRBD2 (5 bases). The ends were cut back, 2 bases at V and 0 bases at J, with 11 bases in the middle. Germline V gives CDR1 MRHNA, CDR2 SNTAGT. This CDR3 is built from 15 residues. CDR3 in amino acids: CASSDRASGSYEQYF. The CDR3 DNA follows: TGTGCCAGCAGTGACCGGGCCAGCGGCTCCTACGAGCAGTACTTC.

The chain is built from TRBV4-1 and TRBJ2-5; 14 positions agree with TRBD2. The CDR3 has 18 residues. With 0 bases clipped from V and 4 bases from J, the junction kept 7 bases outside the gene matches. Germline CDR1 is MGHRA and CDR2 is YSYEKL. The CDR3 loop is CASSQDRGLAGVRETQYF. The CDR3, as DNA: TGCGCCAGCAGCCAAGATCGGGGACTAGCGGGAGTCCGAGAGACCCAGTACTTC.

The chain uses TRBV28 and TRBJ2-7, with D possibly TRBD2 on 5 matching bases. Germline CDR1 and CDR2: MDHEN and SYDVKM. The CDR3 covers 16 residues. The ends were cut back, 3 bases at V and 9 bases at J, with 24 bases in the middle. The CDR3, as DNA: TGTGCCAGCAGTTTGATCCCTGACGGACTGCCTACGAGGCAGTACTTC. Its protein product is CASSLIPDGLPTRQYF.

The chain couples TRBV9 to TRBJ2-3, with 10 positions matching TRBD2. Germline CDR1 SGDLS, CDR2 YYNGEE. V lost 4 bases, J lost 0 bases, and 20 bases stayed unmatched. This CDR3 is built from 21 residues. The CDR3 region has the DNA TGTGCCAGCAGCCCGTACGGGGGCCCATGGGGACTAGCGAGCAGCACAGATACGCAGTATTTT. Translated: CASSPYGGPWGLASSTDTQYF.

This chain connects TRBV19 to TRBJ1-2, with D uncertain. The V gene's germline CDR1 is LNHDA and CDR2 SQIVND (reference sequence). Trimming stripped 3 bases from V and 8 bases from J, with 13 bases between. CDR3 length: 13 amino acids. In nucleotides, the CDR3 is TGTGCCAGTAGTATCCCTGCCGCGCGGGGCTACACCTTC. Translating it yields CASSIPAARGYTF.

V gene TRBV6-5 combines with J gene TRBJ1-4; D remains ambiguous. Trimming took 5 bases from V and 4 from J, leaving 8 bases between them. Germline V gene data show CDR1 as MNHEY and CDR2 as SVGAGI. This CDR3 region has 13 residues. The CDR3: CASSGGVNEKLFF. The CDR3 DNA follows: TGTGCCAGCAGTGGCGGGGTTAATGAAAAACTGTTTTTT.